Sequencing of this T cell receptor (beta chain) was carried out in a study of blood T cell repertoires in COVID-19. Turning to the study itself: Spain, Italy and the United States supplied samples that represented acute and convalescent COVID-19. In each case, the material was cDNA or gDNA derived from T cells, B-cell-depleted T cells, or PBMCs.

Trimming cost V 4 bases and J 3 bases; bases outside gene matches: 7. Germline-derived CDR1 and CDR2 are SGHTA and FQGTGA. The CDR3 sequence is 15 residues long. Authors' analysis steps: It was from reference gene primer amplification that nucleated cell counts were estimated. Sequencing used immunoSEQ multiplex PCR; TCRdb keeps in-frame clones, though not all of them. Clone size and V and J calls were adopted from that table, with D and trimming inferred from the DNA. The sample lists around 70,000 clones; under 95% were seen once. The sample comprised peripheral blood. The sequence was collected from a human donor in a cohort sampled during active COVID-19. The rearrangement uses TRBV7-3 and TRBJ2-7, with 9 positions matching TRBD1. Here the CDR3 DNA reads TGTGCCAGCAGCTCACCGGGACAGGGTGACTACGAGCAGTACTTC. Its translation: CASSSPGQGDYEQYF. Supplemented by reference TRBV7-3 and TRBJ2-7, the full variable domain reads GAGVSQTPSNKVTEKGKYVELRCDPISGHTALYWYRQSLGQGPEFLIYFQGTGAADDSGLPNDRFFAVRPEGSVSTLKIQRTERGDSAVYLCASSSPGQGDYEQYFGPGTRLTVT.